This T cell receptor beta chain is drawn from a study of blood T cell repertoires in COVID-19. About the research overall: From T cells, B-cell-depleted T cells, or PBMCs came the material, which was cDNA or gDNA.

Using immunoSEQ multiplex PCR, the repertoire was profiled, and TCRdb retains in-frame clones only, with some absent. The table includes more than 75,000 clones, roughly 80% detected once. CDR1 and CDR2 from the germline V gene are SGHRS and YFSETQ. V lost 4 bases, J lost 4 bases, and 15 bases lay in between. The CDR3 spans 15 residues. The specimen was peripheral blood. This chain connects TRBV5-1 to TRBJ2-1; TRBD2 might be the D (7 bases). This receptor was obtained from an elderly woman with active or convalescent COVID-19. This chain's CDR3 is CASSVGGGLYNEQFF. CDR3 DNA: TGCGCCAGCAGCGTGGGAGGGGGTCTGTACAATGAGCAGTTCTTC.